Below are 21 T cell receptor beta chains sequenced from a single sample in a study of identical twins. From the 5' RACE reads, TCRdb called clonotypes with MiXCR, one entry per CDR3 protein. This repertoire shows fewer than 900,000 distinct CDR3 sequences, around a sixth found once; its top ten account for less than 15%. The sample was also reused in another study, on T cells expressing NK-cell markers.

The sample consisted of PBMCs. Receptors originate from a woman between 18 and 29 years old in good health.

This clonotype is a singleton in its sample. The chain joins TRBV20-1 to TRBJ2-2, with TRBD1 matching 7 bases. J was trimmed by 5 bases and V by 6 bases; bases with no gene match: 6. The CDR3 has 13 amino acids. Germline V lookup: CDR1 DFQATT, CDR2 SNEGSKA (reference sequence). The CDR3 region is CSARTGRTGELFF. CDR3 sequence (DNA): TGCAGTGCGAGGACAGGCAGGACCGGGGAGCTGTTTTTT.

A few counts support this clonotype. The V gene is TRBV7-9, the J gene TRBJ1-4, with D uncertain. CDR3 size: 13 residues. Trimming took off 0 bases at V and 10 bases at J, with 9 bases between the two ends. Germline CDR1 and CDR2: SEHNR and FQNEAQ (reference sequence). In nucleotides, the CDR3 is TGTGCCAGCAGCTTAGCAATACAAGGAAAACTGTTTTTT. The encoded protein is CASSLAIQGKLFF. Full variable domain (remainder filled in from reference TRBV7-9 and TRBJ1-4): DTGVSQNPRHKITKRGQNVTFRCDPISEHNRLYWYRQTLGQGPEFLTYFQNEAQLEKSRLLSDRFSAERPKGSFSTLEIQRTEQGDSAMYLCASSLAIQGKLFFGSGTQLSVL.

The gene calls are TRBV9 and TRBJ2-3; 11 positions match TRBD2. The germline V gene encodes CDR1 SGDLS and CDR2 YYNGEE. V was pared by 1 base and J by 0 bases, with 7 bases of the junction left unmatched. The CDR3 loop spans 18 amino acids. DNA of the CDR3: TGTGCCAGCAGCGTAAGTCTAGCGGGGGGAACTAGCACAGATACGCAGTATTTT. Translating gives CASSVSLAGGTSTDTQYF.

This clonotype occurred a few times. CDR3 protein: CSVVFPGTTDTQYF. The CDR3 nucleotides read TGCAGCGTTGTCTTTCCAGGAACCACAGATACGCAGTATTTT. This chain uses TRBV29-1 with TRBJ2-3; D remains ambiguous. Trimming left V 4 bases short and J 2 bases short, with 13 bases between. Germline values: CDR1 SQVTM, CDR2 ANQGSEA. CDR3 length: 14 amino acids.

The chain couples TRBV5-1 to TRBJ2-7, with D perhaps matching TRBD1 or TRBD2 (5 bases each). Germline V gene sequence: CDR1 SGHRS, CDR2 YFSETQ. The CDR3 runs 18 residues. The germline V and J ends were trimmed by 0 bases and 6 bases, with 25 bases remaining between them. The CDR3 DNA is TGCGCCAGCAGCTTGGAGGTGTGGCAGGGACGAAGAGCCTCCGAGCAGTACTTC. This sequence encodes CASSLEVWQGRRASEQYF.

The V call is TRBV9, the J call TRBJ2-7, with D possibly TRBD2 on 5 matching bases. The germline V gene encodes CDR1 SGDLS and CDR2 YYNGEE. V lost 4 bases and J 3 bases, leaving 20 bases between the germline ends. The CDR3 consists of 16 residues. The DNA of the CDR3 is TGTGCCAGCAGCCCCCGCCTAAGCGGAGATTACTACGAGCAGTACTTC. Translated: CASSPRLSGDYYEQYF.

This clonotype was recorded a few times. The rearrangement links TRBV20-1 to TRBJ1-2, with TRBD1 as a possible D gene (5 bases). CDR1 DFQATT and CDR2 SNEGSKA come from the germline V gene (reference sequence). The ends were cut back, 0 bases at V and 9 bases at J, with 20 bases in the middle. This CDR3 comprises 15 residues. The CDR3 sequence is CSARDPTGIRARYTF. CDR3 nucleotides: TGCAGTGCTAGAGATCCGACGGGAATCAGGGCCCGCTACACCTTC.

This clonotype was detected only a few times. V and J are TRBV12-3 or TRBV12-4 and TRBJ1-1; D possibly corresponds to TRBD1 (6 bases). Trimming removed 4 bases from V and 0 bases from J, with 9 bases in between. The CDR3 sequence is 14 residues long. The CDR3 here is CASSSRGMNTEAFF. The DNA of the CDR3 is TGTGCCAGCAGTTCCAGGGGAATGAACACTGAAGCTTTCTTT.

In its sample, this clonotype was seen many times. The chain employs TRBV11-2 and TRBJ2-7, with a tentative D call TRBD2 (5 bases). The germline V and J ends were trimmed by 1 base and 0 bases, with 10 bases remaining between them. The CDR3 spans 15 residues. Per germline, CDR1 SGHAT and CDR2 FQNNGV. The DNA for the CDR3 is TGTGCCAGCAGCTTAGGTCGAGGGAGCTCCTACGAGCAGTACTTC. Translated, it gives CASSLGRGSSYEQYF.

This clonotype has a handful of counts. The CDR3 bases are TGTGCCAGCAGCCCCGGACTGGGGAGCAATCAGCCCCAGCATTTT. It codes for CASSPGLGSNQPQHF. The rearrangement joins TRBV12-3 or TRBV12-4 to TRBJ1-5; D ambiguous. Deletions cut 6 bases from V and 1 base from J, with 13 bases between. This CDR3 spans 15 amino acids.

This clonotype was detected a few times. This chain connects TRBV20-1 to TRBJ1-1; D remains unclear. The length of the CDR3 is 14 residues. The V gene's germline CDR1 is DFQATT and CDR2 SNEGSKA (reference sequence). Deletions cut 5 bases from V and 4 bases from J, with 17 bases between. The CDR3 here is CSAPRGMGGTEAFF. The CDR3 nucleotides read TGCAGTGCTCCCCGTGGGATGGGAGGCACTGAAGCTTTCTTT.

This clonotype was seen at least ten times. The chain couples TRBV7-3 to TRBJ1-1, with D uncertain. Germline CDR1 SGHTA, CDR2 FQGTGA. The CDR3 has 13 amino acids. V was shortened by 5 bases and J by 1 base, with 8 bases between the two germline ends. The CDR3 DNA follows: TGTGCCAGCAGCGCTACACGGAACACTGAAGCTTTCTTT. The encoded protein is CASSATRNTEAFF.

This sequence joins TRBV20-1 and TRBJ2-1, with D possibly matching TRBD1 (6 bases). The V gene's germline CDR1 is DFQATT and CDR2 SNEGSKA (reference sequence). This CDR3 contains 14 residues. The V end lost 6 bases, the J end lost 6 bases, and 18 bases lay between the germline ends. The CDR3 DNA reads as TGCAGTGCCCCGGACTTAGGGGGAGCCAATGAGCAGTTCTTC. This codes for CSAPDLGGANEQFF.

The chain couples TRBV6-2 or TRBV6-3 to TRBJ2-3, with TRBD2 matching 9 bases. Germline V gives CDR1 MNHEY, CDR2 SVGEGT. CDR3 length equals 15 residues. V shed 4 bases and J 3 bases; nucleotides not matched to a gene: 5. Here the CDR3 reads CASSSPREGTDTQYF. CDR3 coding DNA: TGTGCCAGCAGTTCCCCGCGGGAGGGAACAGATACGCAGTATTTT.

There are a few counts of this clonotype. V usage is TRBV20-1 and J usage is TRBJ1-1; 7 bases align to TRBD1. The length of the CDR3 is 13 residues. The germline V gene encodes CDR1 DFQATT and CDR2 SNEGSKA (reference sequence). V lost 4 bases and J lost 1; bases outside the gene matches: 3. In DNA, the CDR3 is TGCAGTGCTAAAGACAGGGCGAACACTGAAGCTTTCTTT. It yields the protein CSAKDRANTEAFF.

A few counts support this clonotype. The chain links TRBV12-3 or TRBV12-4 to TRBJ2-2; D is unclear. The CDR3 loop spans 13 amino acids. With 8 bases removed from V and 3 bases from J, the gap between germline ends came to 10 bases. CDR3 nucleotide sequence: TGTGCCAGCGTGGTGGTAGACACCGGGGAGCTGTTTTTT. Its protein product is CASVVVDTGELFF.

This chain connects TRBV10-3 to TRBJ2-2; no firm D call. Germline assignment: CDR1 ENHRY and CDR2 SYGVKD. The CDR3 spans 11 residues. V was shortened by 0 bases and J by 10 bases, with 3 bases between the two germline ends. Here the CDR3 reads CAISESVELFF. As DNA, the CDR3 is TGTGCCATCAGTGAGTCCGTGGAGCTGTTTTTT.

The chain combines TRBV18 with TRBJ2-7; tentative D call: TRBD1 (5 bases). Deletions cut 2 bases from V and 6 bases from J, with 17 bases between. This CDR3 spans 15 amino acids. The germline gives CDR1 KGHSH, CDR2 LQKENI. The CDR3 loop is CASSPSLDRQSEQYF. Here the CDR3 DNA reads TGTGCCAGCTCACCAAGCCTAGACCGACAGAGCGAGCAGTACTTC.

The CDR3 region is CASSPSAGQETQYF. In nucleotides, the CDR3 is TGTGCCAGCAGCCCCTCGGCGGGACAAGAGACCCAGTACTTC. This chain joins TRBV6-1 and TRBJ2-5; D perhaps matches TRBD2 (6 bases). Germline loops: CDR1 MNHNS, CDR2 SASEGT. Deletions cut 6 bases from V and 2 bases from J, with 13 bases between. This CDR3 has 14 residues.

In its sample, this clonotype was seen a few times. The V call is TRBV7-2, the J call TRBJ1-6, with D maybe TRBD1 (5 bases). Germline V gene lookup returns CDR1 SGHTA and CDR2 FQGNSA. The CDR3 extends over 14 amino acids. Deletions cut 2 bases from V and 9 bases from J, with 11 bases between. In DNA form, the CDR3 reads TGTGCCAGCAGCTTAACCCCCAGGGTTTCACCCCTCCACTTT. Amino acid sequence: CASSLTPRVSPLHF. Full variable domain (rest looked up from reference TRBV7-2 and TRBJ1-6): GAGVSQSPSNKVTEKGKDVELRCDPISGHTALYWYRQSLGQGLEFLIYFQGNSAPDKSGLPSDRFSAERTGGSVSTLTIQRTQQEDSAVYLCASSLTPRVSPLHFGNGTRLTVT.

This clonotype was recorded a few times. The chain joins TRBV20-1 to TRBJ2-5, with D perhaps given as TRBD1 or TRBD2 (5 bases each). The ends were cut back, 4 bases at V and 5 bases at J, with 14 bases in the middle. The CDR3 extends over 13 amino acids. The germline V gene has CDR1 DFQATT and CDR2 SNEGSKA (reference sequence). CDR3 DNA sequence: TGCAGTGCTACCTCTGGGGGATGGGAGACCCAGTACTTC. Protein sequence: CSATSGGWETQYF.